Presented here are 22 T cell receptor beta chains from one specimen sequenced in a study of control samples from healthy donors and cancer patients. Sequencing used immunoSEQ multiplex PCR; TCRdb keeps in-frame clones, though not all of them. Of about 69,000 clones listed, roughly 82% are singletons. Sequencing was done on a sample of PBMCs. The receptors shown here come from a woman aged 45-59 years with lung cancer.

This chain links TRBV4-3 with TRBJ2-1; D is undetermined. Germline CDR1 LGHNA, CDR2 YSLEER. This CDR3 is built from 13 residues. The ends were cut back, 1 base at V and 5 bases at J, with 6 bases in the middle. The CDR3: CASSQVADNEQFF. CDR3 DNA: TGCGCCAGCAGCCAAGTGGCGGACAATGAGCAGTTCTTC.

The CDR3 DNA reads TGCGCCAGCAGCGCTACAGGCGGCCAGCAGTTCTTC. This encodes CASSATGGQQFF. The rearrangement uses TRBV5-1 and TRBJ2-1, with D tentatively TRBD1 (5 bases). The V and J ends lost 4 bases and 11 bases respectively, with 13 bases between them. CDR3 length: 12 residues. The germline V gene encodes CDR1 SGHRS and CDR2 YFSETQ.

This rearrangement joins TRBV6-1 to TRBJ1-3; TRBD1 aligns across 7 bases. The CDR3 is 13 amino acids. The germline CDR1 and CDR2 sequences are MNHNS and SASEGT. J was trimmed by 4 bases and V by 3 bases; bases with no gene match: 0. CDR3 sequence: CASSEDRGNTIYF. As DNA, the CDR3 is TGTGCCAGCAGTGAGGACAGGGGAAACACCATATATTTT.

The V and J genes are TRBV12-5 and TRBJ2-1, with D possibly being TRBD2 (5 bases). CDR3 size: 14 residues. CDR1 and CDR2 from the germline V gene are LGHNT and FRNRAP. V lost 2 bases and J lost 5, with 10 bases in between. This chain's CDR3 is CASGLTGMNNEQFF. The CDR3 nucleotides read TGTGCTAGTGGTTTGACCGGGATGAACAATGAGCAGTTCTTC.

This clone was counted at least ten times. The genes are TRBV20-1 and TRBJ2-7; TRBD1 aligns across 7 bases. Germline assignment: CDR1 DFQATT and CDR2 SNEGSKA (reference sequence). The CDR3 runs to 11 residues. With 4 bases clipped from V and 7 bases from J, the junction kept 4 bases outside the gene matches. CDR3 DNA sequence: TGCAGTGCTAAGGGACAGCCGGAGCAGTACTTC. Protein: CSAKGQPEQYF.

This clone has just one count. The rearrangement uses TRBV19 and TRBJ1-5, with TRBD1 matching over 7 bases. The germline gives CDR1 LNHDA, CDR2 SQIVND (reference sequence). This CDR3 has 15 residues. The V segment lost 2 bases and the J segment 4 bases; nucleotides outside the gene matches: 5. The CDR3 is CASSIPLQGNQPQHF. The CDR3 DNA is TGTGCCAGTAGTATACCCCTACAGGGGAATCAGCCCCAGCATTTT. The full variable domain, in which reference TRBV19 and TRBJ1-5 provide the parts outside the CDR3, is DGGITQSPKYLFRKEGQNVTLSCEQNLNHDAMYWYRQDPGQGLRLIYYSQIVNDFQKGDIAEGYSVSREKKESFPLTVTSAQKNPTAFYLCASSIPLQGNQPQHFGDGTRLSIL.

This chain joins TRBV4-3 and TRBJ2-3; 9 bases align to TRBD2. V dropped 1 base and J dropped 7; count of bases not matched to a gene: 6. The germline V gene encodes CDR1 LGHNA and CDR2 YSLEER. The CDR3 length is 15 residues. The CDR3 DNA reads TGCGCCAGCAGCCAAGCGAGCGGGGGGTGGAATACGCAGTATTTT. Translated, it gives CASSQASGGWNTQYF.

The chain carries TRBV29-1 and TRBJ2-7; TRBD1 aligns across 7 bases. From germline, CDR1 is SQVTM and CDR2 ANQGSEA. Trimming took 2 bases from V and 2 from J; bases not matched to a gene: 3. The CDR3 is 13 residues long. CDR3 coding DNA: TGCAGCGTTGAAATGACAGGGACCTACGAGCAGTACTTC. Amino acid sequence: CSVEMTGTYEQYF.

The chain couples TRBV4-3 to TRBJ2-6; D is tentatively TRBD1 or TRBD2 (5 bases each). Trimming took off 1 base at V and 0 bases at J, with 13 bases between the two ends. Germline V CDR1 and CDR2: LGHNA, YSLEER. The CDR3 has 18 residues. The CDR3 spells CASSQVVSGTSGANVLTF. CDR3 sequence (DNA): TGCGCCAGCAGCCAAGTAGTTTCAGGGACCTCTGGGGCCAACGTCCTGACTTTC.

CDR3 nucleotide sequence: TGTGCCAGCAGTGACGGCGGGGGGGCCTACAATGAGCAGTTCTTC. It translates to CASSDGGGAYNEQFF. The chain couples TRBV7-2 to TRBJ2-1, with TRBD2 matching over 9 bases. This CDR3 comprises 15 residues. Germline V CDR1 and CDR2: SGHTA, FQGNSA. V dropped 6 bases and J dropped 2; count of bases not matched to a gene: 5. The full variable domain, completed using reference TRBV7-2 and TRBJ2-1, is GAGVSQSPSNKVTEKGKDVELRCDPISGHTALYWYRQSLGQGLEFLIYFQGNSAPDKSGLPSDRFSAERTGGSVSTLTIQRTQQEDSAVYLCASSDGGGAYNEQFFGPGTRLTVL.

The V gene is TRBV18, the J gene TRBJ1-4; D is uncertain. V shed 2 bases and J shed 3 bases, with 19 bases lying between them. The CDR3 loop spans 18 amino acids. CDR1 KGHSH and CDR2 LQKENI come from the germline V gene. Here the CDR3 DNA reads TGTGCCAGCTCACCAAGGGAGCTATCAAGTACATCTAATGAAAAACTGTTTTTT. This encodes CASSPRELSSTSNEKLFF.

The chain links TRBV11-2 to TRBJ1-4; D remains ambiguous. CDR3 length: 11 residues. V dropped 6 bases and J dropped 10 bases, with 9 bases sitting between them. Germline CDR1 is SGHAT and CDR2 is FQNNGV. CDR3 sequence reads: CASSSMGKLFF. CDR3 DNA sequence: TGTGCCAGCAGTAGTATGGGAAAACTGTTTTTT. The full variable domain, completed using reference TRBV11-2 and TRBJ1-4, is EAGVAQSPRYKIIEKRQSVAFWCNPISGHATLYWYQQILGQGPKLLIQFQNNGVVDDSQLPKDRFSAERLKGVDSTLKIQPAKLEDSAVYLCASSSMGKLFFGSGTQLSVL.

The chain combines TRBV6-5 with TRBJ1-5; D perhaps matches TRBD1 (5 bases). The V end was cut by 6 bases, the J end by 3 bases, with 9 bases between. There are 13 residues in the CDR3. Germline V gives CDR1 MNHEY, CDR2 SVGAGI. CDR3 DNA: TGTGCCAGCAGCGGACATTTCAATCAGCCCCAGCATTTT. Translated, it gives CASSGHFNQPQHF.

J is TRBJ1-1 and V is TRBV12-3 or TRBV12-4; perhaps TRBD1 as D (6 bases). The CDR3 runs 13 residues. Trimming left V 6 bases short and J 4 bases short, with 12 bases between. CDR3 in amino acids: CASSVGGGTEAFF. CDR3 nucleotide sequence: TGTGCCAGCAGCGTCGGAGGGGGCACTGAAGCTTTCTTT.

The chain couples TRBV18 to TRBJ1-1, with D possibly TRBD1 on 6 matching bases. Germline V gene data show CDR1 as KGHSH and CDR2 as LQKENI. Trimming took 4 bases from V and 8 from J, leaving 14 bases between them. This CDR3 has 13 amino acids. The DNA of the CDR3 is TGTGCCAGCTCACTCCTGACAGGCAGAGAAGCTTTCTTT. It specifies CASSLLTGREAFF.

J is TRBJ2-7 and V is TRBV5-1; 7 nucleotides line up with TRBD1. Per germline, CDR1 SGHRS and CDR2 YFSETQ. CDR3 length: 13 residues. J gave up 2 bases and V 4 bases, and 3 bases lay outside the gene matches. Here the CDR3 reads CASSPGTAYEQYF. As DNA, the CDR3 is TGCGCCAGCAGCCCGGGGACAGCCTACGAGCAGTACTTC.

This sequence joins TRBV7-9 and TRBJ2-1, with 11 bases identical to TRBD2. Germline assignment: CDR1 SEHNR and CDR2 FQNEAQ (reference sequence). The V segment lost 4 bases and the J segment 0 bases; nucleotides outside the gene matches: 11. This CDR3 spans 19 amino acids. The CDR3 DNA follows: TGTGCCAGCAGCTCCACCCGACTAGCGGGGAGCCTCTCCTACAATGAGCAGTTCTTC. Its protein is CASSSTRLAGSLSYNEQFF.

This clone has more than one count but fewer than ten. This chain joins TRBV6-2 or TRBV6-3 and TRBJ1-1, with D hard to call. This CDR3 has 12 amino acids. The V end lost 4 bases, the J end lost 6 bases, and 9 bases lay between the germline ends. Germline CDR1 reads MNHEY; CDR2 reads SVGEGT. The CDR3 nucleotides are TGTGCCAGCAGTTCACAATGGGCTGAAGCTTTCTTT. Amino acids: CASSSQWAEAFF.

This chain joins TRBV7-2 and TRBJ2-1; D is undetermined. The CDR3 loop spans 13 amino acids. V lost 4 bases to trimming and J lost 7 bases, with 11 bases between them. Germline lookup yields CDR1 SGHTA and CDR2 FQGNSA. The DNA for the CDR3 is TGTGCCAGCAGCTCACCGCTTCAGAATGAGCAGTTCTTC. This codes for CASSSPLQNEQFF.

The chain joins TRBV5-1 to TRBJ2-1; the D gene is possibly TRBD1 (6 bases). CDR1 SGHRS and CDR2 YFSETQ come from the germline V gene. V was clipped by 7 bases and J by 6 bases, with 14 bases between them. The CDR3 extends over 13 amino acids. DNA of the CDR3: TGCGCCAGCGGAATAGGGGGTACCAATGAGCAGTTCTTC. Its translation is CASGIGGTNEQFF.

The chain employs TRBV27 and TRBJ2-5; D ambiguous. With 0 bases removed from V and 5 bases from J, the gap between germline ends came to 7 bases. Per germline, CDR1 MNHEY and CDR2 SMNVEV (reference sequence). The CDR3 covers 13 residues. The CDR3 here is CASSLSGYETQYF. CDR3 sequence (DNA): TGTGCCAGCAGTTTATCAGGGTACGAGACCCAGTACTTC.

This chain joins TRBV7-6 and TRBJ2-7, with 7 bases that match TRBD1. Germline trimming cut 4 bases from V and 5 bases from J; bases unmatched to any gene: 2. The V gene's germline CDR1 is SGHVS and CDR2 FNYEAQ. The CDR3 loop spans 12 amino acids. Here the CDR3 DNA reads TGTGCCAGCAGCTCACAGGGGAACGAGCAGTACTTC. Amino acids: CASSSQGNEQYF.